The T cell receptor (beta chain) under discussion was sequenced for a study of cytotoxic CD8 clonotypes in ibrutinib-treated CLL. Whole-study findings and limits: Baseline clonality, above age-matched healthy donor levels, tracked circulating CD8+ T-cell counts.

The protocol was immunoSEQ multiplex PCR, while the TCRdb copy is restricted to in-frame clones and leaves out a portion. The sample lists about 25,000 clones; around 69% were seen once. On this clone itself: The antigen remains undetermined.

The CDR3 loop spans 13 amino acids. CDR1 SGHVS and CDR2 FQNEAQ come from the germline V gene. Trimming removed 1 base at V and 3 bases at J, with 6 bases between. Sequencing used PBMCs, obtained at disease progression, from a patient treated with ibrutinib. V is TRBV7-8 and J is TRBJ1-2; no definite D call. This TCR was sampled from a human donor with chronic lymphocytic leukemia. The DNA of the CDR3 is TGTGCCAGCAGCTTAGGGGGAGACTATGGCTACACCTTC. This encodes CASSLGGDYGYTF.